The rows below give T cell receptor beta chains drawn from one sample of a study of metastatic and nonmetastatic thyroid tumors. With MiXCR, TCRdb reprocessed the PCR reads. The repertoire has under 55,000 clones, approximately 19% of them found once; the top ten carry 2.5% to 3%. Sequenced: blood. The receptors were gathered from a female donor with papillary thyroid cancer or a benign thyroid nodule (not recorded which). Some clones in this sample may be carry-over from other donors' samples. The CDR3 runs from the conserved cysteine through the conserved F or W. Each record gives: D gene, clone size, J gene, V gene, CDR3 length, CDR3 protein, CDR3 DNA. The D gene is left open where the match is weak. Size values are once, few and many counts, or a class for expanded clones, and some rows have none.

TRBD1	NA	TRBJ1-1	TRBV3-1	17	CASSPHGTGGLNTEAFF	TGTGCCAGCAGCCCCCACGGGACAGGGGGGTTGAACACTGAAGCTTTCTTT
TRBD1	NA	TRBJ2-5	TRBV5-1	15	CASSLATGAHDTQYF	TGCGCCAGCAGCTTGGCAACAGGGGCTCATGATACCCAGTACTTC
NA	many	TRBJ2-5	TRBV2	15	CASSAWGTGSETQYF	TGTGCCAGCAGTGCCTGGGGAACAGGGAGTGAGACCCAGTACTTC
TRBD2	many	TRBJ2-3	TRBV12-3/TRBV12-4	16	CASSPLAGEMTDTQYF	TGTGCCAGCAGTCCCCTAGCGGGAGAAATGACAGATACGCAGTATTTT
TRBD1	NA	TRBJ2-5	TRBV25-1	16	CASSAIVRGPRETQYF	TGTGCCAGCAGTGCAATAGTCAGGGGGCCAAGAGAGACCCAGTACTTC
NA	NA	TRBJ2-1	TRBV11-3	13	CASILGDYNDQFF	TGTGCCAGCATCTTAGGCGACTACAATGATCAGTTCTTC
TRBD1	many	TRBJ2-7	TRBV7-2	14	CASSPDQGADEQYF	TGTGCCAGCAGCCCAGATCAGGGGGCGGACGAGCAGTACTTC
TRBD1	many	TRBJ2-1	TRBV4-1	17	CASSFRTGRNSYNEQFF	TGCGCCAGCAGCTTTCGGACAGGGAGAAACTCCTACAATGAGCAGTTCTTC
NA	many	TRBJ1-1	TRBV6-1	12	CASSSLRTEAFF	TGTGCCAGCAGTTCCCTGCGCACTGAAGCTTTCTTT
NA	many	TRBJ1-3	TRBV6-1	16	CASRDQVGASGNTIYF	TGTGCCAGCAGGGACCAGGTCGGGGCCTCTGGAAACACCATATATTTT
NA	many	TRBJ2-6	TRBV12-3/TRBV12-4	16	CASSYRAHSGANVLTF	TGTGCCAGCAGTTACCGGGCTCACTCTGGGGCCAACGTCCTGACTTTC
TRBD1	few	TRBJ2-7	TRBV28	16	CASSLATGWSSYKQYF	TGTGCCAGCAGTTTAGCGACAGGGTGGAGCTCCTACAAGCAGTACTTC
NA	many	TRBJ2-6	TRBV12-3/TRBV12-4	18	CAIRPRDVPLTGANVLTF	TGTGCCATCCGGCCCCGGGACGTCCCCCTCACTGGGGCCAACGTCCTGACTTTC
NA	few	TRBJ1-5	TRBV6-1	14	CAIRRTVTNQPQHF	TGTGCCATTCGGCGGACAGTGACTAATCAGCCCCAGCATTTT
NA	many	TRBJ2-3	TRBV5-1	14	CASSLDDSRNTQYF	TGCGCCAGCAGCTTGGATGACTCCAGAAATACGCAGTATTTT
TRBD1	many	TRBJ1-1	TRBV7-9	15	CASSERGTGSTEAFF	TGTGCCAGCAGCGAAAGGGGGACAGGGAGCACTGAAGCTTTCTTT
TRBD2	many	TRBJ2-7	TRBV12-3/TRBV12-4	11	CASTSGYEQYF	TGTGCCAGTACTAGCGGCTACGAGCAGTACTTC
TRBD2	many	TRBJ2-7	TRBV20-1	15	CSARDRGGTIYEQYF	TGCAGTGCTAGAGATCGGGGCGGGACTATCTACGAGCAGTACTTC
TRBD2	many	TRBJ2-3	TRBV5-1	18	CASSLEIQLAGITDTQYF	TGCGCCAGCAGCTTGGAGATTCAACTAGCGGGAATCACAGATACGCAGTATTTT
NA	NA	TRBJ1-2	TRBV11-2	15	CASSSIRGPRGGYTF	TGTGCCAGCAGCTCCATTCGGGGTCCAAGGGGAGGCTACACCTTC
NA	NA	TRBJ2-7	TRBV19	16	CASSIDIRGRKREQYF	TGTGCCAGTAGTATAGATATCAGGGGAAGGAAGAGAGAGCAGTACTTC
NA	medium-sized	TRBJ2-7	TRBV12-3/TRBV12-4	14	CASSLGEIPYEQYF	TGTGCCAGCAGTTTGGGGGAGATTCCCTACGAGCAGTACTTC
NA	many	TRBJ2-2	TRBV19	11	CASSLSGELFF	TGTGCCAGTAGTTTGAGCGGGGAGCTGTTTTTT
NA	many	TRBJ2-3	TRBV30	12	CAWSVLGDTQYF	TGTGCCTGGAGTGTACTCGGAGATACGCAGTATTTT
NA	many	TRBJ2-3	TRBV20-1	12	CSARDQGDTQYF	TGCAGTGCTAGAGATCAGGGGGATACGCAGTATTTT
NA	many	TRBJ1-4	TRBV7-9	16	CASSSSREVPNEKLFF	TGTGCCAGCAGCTCCTCCAGGGAGGTTCCTAATGAAAAACTGTTTTTT
TRBD1	NA	TRBJ1-6	TRBV30	16	CAWRGDPGQENSPLHF	TGTGCCTGGAGGGGGGACCCGGGACAGGAGAATTCACCCCTCCACTTT
NA	many	TRBJ1-1	TRBV5-1	15	CASSLSTGLNTEAFF	TGCGCCAGCAGCTTGTCGACCGGATTGAACACTGAAGCTTTCTTT
NA	many	TRBJ2-7	TRBV7-9	14	CASSRLGLYYEQYF	TGTGCCAGCAGCCGACTGGGACTTTACTACGAGCAGTACTTC
NA	few	TRBJ1-2	TRBV2	15	CASSPRGCRGDGYTF	TGTGCCAGCAGTCCCCGGGGGTGCAGGGGAGATGGCTACACCTTC
TRBD2	few	TRBJ2-7	TRBV27	15	CASRTDSGTSYEQYF	TGTGCCAGCAGGACCGACAGCGGGACTTCCTACGAGCAGTACTTC
NA	few	TRBJ1-6	TRBV6-1	14	CASRQTGQCSPLHF	TGTGCCAGCAGACAAACAGGGCAATGCTCACCCCTCCACTTT
NA	many	TRBJ2-5	TRBV20-1	14	CSARALSVGETQYF	TGCAGTGCTAGAGCGCTCAGCGTAGGAGAGACCCAGTACTTC
NA	NA	TRBJ2-7	TRBV5-1	14	CASSLYHVLNEQYF	TGCGCCAGCAGCTTGTATCATGTATTAAACGAGCAGTACTTC
NA	NA	TRBJ1-2	TRBV18	15	CASSPRQVGVYGYTF	TGTGCCAGCTCACCGCGACAGGTCGGCGTCTATGGCTACACCTTC
TRBD2	NA	TRBJ2-3	TRBV6-1	17	CEHGTSVRPTSTDTQYF	TGTGAACACGGGACTAGCGTACGACCAACTAGCACAGATACGCAGTATTTT
TRBD1	many	TRBJ1-2	TRBV28	16	CASSSPGTGVDYGYTF	TGTGCCAGCAGCAGTCCCGGGACAGGGGTCGACTATGGCTACACCTTC
NA	many	TRBJ2-3	TRBV11-2	13	CASSFISGDTQYF	TGTGCCAGCAGCTTTATTAGCGGAGATACGCAGTATTTT
TRBD1	NA	TRBJ2-3	TRBV20-1	14	CSANVQGGTDTQYF	TGCAGTGCTAACGTACAGGGGGGCACAGATACGCAGTATTTT
NA	many	TRBJ2-6	TRBV12-3/TRBV12-4	15	CASSFENSGANVLTF	TGTGCCAGCAGTTTCGAAAACTCTGGGGCCAACGTCCTGACTTTC
TRBD1	medium-sized	TRBJ1-5	TRBV6-5	15	CASSYGQGTAQPQHF	TGTGCCAGCAGTTACGGACAGGGGACGGCTCAGCCCCAGCATTTT
NA	many	TRBJ2-7	TRBV27	16	CATNPIGGGAIYEQYF	TGTGCCACAAACCCGATCGGAGGGGGAGCCATCTACGAGCAGTACTTC
NA	many	TRBJ1-5	TRBV5-5	14	CASSLTNSNQPQHF	TGTGCCAGCAGCTTGACAAATAGCAATCAGCCCCAGCATTTT
TRBD1	many	TRBJ2-2	TRBV6-4	15	CASSAQGATTGELFF	TGTGCCAGCAGTGCACAGGGGGCCACCACCGGGGAGCTGTTTTTT
TRBD1	many	TRBJ1-5	TRBV13	13	CASSLRGPPSPAF	TGTGCCAGCAGCTTAAGGGGGCCCCCGTCCCCAGCATTT
NA	few	TRBJ2-2	TRBV6-1	14	CASSGQANTGGLFF	TGTGCCAGCAGTGGACAGGCTAACACCGGGGGGCTGTTTTTT
TRBD2	NA	TRBJ2-3	TRBV18	15	CASSPQAGVKDTQYF	TGTGCCAGCTCACCACAGGCGGGAGTAAAAGATACGCAGTATTTT
NA	many	TRBJ2-5	TRBV20-1	14	CSATPWGREETQYF	TGCAGTGCTACCCCTTGGGGACGGGAGGAGACCCAGTACTTC
NA	many	TRBJ1-2	TRBV18	14	CASSPDREGHGYTF	TGTGCCAGCTCCCCAGACCGAGAGGGACATGGCTACACCTTC
TRBD2	many	TRBJ2-3	TRBV4-2	16	CASSQVLAGAPDTQYF	TGTGCCAGCAGCCAAGTGCTAGCGGGAGCCCCAGATACGCAGTATTTT
NA	many	TRBJ2-1	TRBV6-2/TRBV6-3	14	CASSRRGTWNEQFF	TGTGCCAGCAGCCGCCGGGGGACGTGGAATGAGCAGTTCTTC
TRBD1	many	TRBJ2-6	TRBV7-3	18	CASSAPTGYSSGANVLTF	TGTGCCAGCAGCGCCCCGACAGGGTATTCCTCCGGGGCCAACGTCCTGACTTTC
TRBD1	NA	TRBJ2-7	TRBV19	15	CASRQTGKGSCEQYF	TGTGCCAGTAGGCAGACAGGGAAAGGATCCTGCGAGCAGTACTTC